This T cell receptor beta chain was obtained from a study of shared clonotypes between healthy human individuals. The ends lost 3 bases at V and 5 bases at J; junction bases unmatched: 7. Germline lookup yields CDR1 ENHRY and CDR2 SYGVKD. This CDR3 has 15 residues. CD8 memory comprised CD45RO+ plus CCR7-negative CD45RA+ TemRA cells. Produced via immunoSEQ multiplex PCR; TCRdb's table is partial and in-frame only. The sample lists roughly 410,000 clones, 95% to 97% occurring once. This chain uses TRBV10-3 with TRBJ1-1, with TRBD1 matching 9 bases. This clonotype was sampled from a man younger than 45 in good health. The sample was memory CD8+ T cells sorted from blood. This sample's subset: CD45RO+ cells pooled with CCR7-negative TemRA cells. As DNA, the CDR3 is TGTGCCATCAGTGATAGGGGACAGGGCAGTACTGAAGCTTTCTTT. Translation gives CAISDRGQGSTEAFF.